This is a list of T cell receptor beta chains from one sample in a study of blood T cell repertoires in COVID-19. Here immunoSEQ multiplex PCR was the method, and the copy in TCRdb shows in-frame clones only, minus some. The table shows some 68,000 clones, with 80% to 90% occurring only once. Source material: peripheral blood. The source of these receptors is a man aged 50 to 59 with active COVID-19. The CDR3 runs from the conserved cysteine through the conserved F or W. D genes are given only for firm matches. Expanded clones are given a class, and other clones once, few, many or no size at all.

clone_size j_call v_call d_call cdr3_aa cdr3_nt
. TRBJ2-1 TRBV5-1 TRBD2 CASSPTSGQAGEQFF TGCGCCAGCAGCCCTACTAGCGGGCAGGCCGGGGAGCAGTTCTTC
. TRBJ2-5 TRBV6-5 TRBD1 CASSYSRGTGGETQYF TGTGCCAGCAGTTACTCGCGCGGGACAGGGGGTGAGACCCAGTACTTC
few TRBJ1-2 TRBV18 TRBD1 CASSPGQLYGYTF TGTGCCAGCTCACCGGGACAGCTCTATGGCTACACCTTC
few TRBJ2-7 TRBV7-2 . CASSLRRAGWQYF TGTGCCAGCAGCTTGAGGAGGGCCGGCTGGCAGTACTTC
. TRBJ2-7 TRBV18 TRBD2 CASSPQSGAPYEQYF TGTGCCAGCTCACCACAGAGCGGGGCCCCCTACGAGCAGTACTTC
once TRBJ2-3 TRBV5-6 . CASNNRGTDTQYF TGTGCCAGCAACAACAGGGGCACAGATACGCAGTATTTT
. TRBJ1-1 TRBV29-1 . CSGYSWNTEAFF TGCAGCGGATACTCCTGGAACACTGAAGCTTTCTTT
. TRBJ2-6 TRBV19 TRBD1 CASSHPGQGQSGANVLTF TGTGCCAGTAGCCACCCGGGACAGGGACAGAGTGGGGCCAACGTCCTGACTTTC
. TRBJ2-5 TRBV11-3 TRBD2 CASATSGQETQYF TGTGCCAGCGCGACTAGCGGCCAAGAGACCCAGTACTTC
. TRBJ1-5 TRBV19 . CASSRENQPQHF TGTGCCAGTAGCAGGGAAAATCAGCCCCAGCATTTT
. TRBJ2-5 TRBV6-1 . CASSEVVSGGLNQETQYF TGTGCCAGCAGTGAAGTAGTTTCGGGGGGCCTTAACCAAGAGACCCAGTACTTC
. TRBJ1-3 TRBV27 . CASSPPGRGNSGNTIYF TGTGCCAGTTCGCCCCCTGGAAGGGGCAACTCTGGAAACACCATATATTTT
. TRBJ2-1 TRBV2 TRBD2 CASSEAGTSEGNEQFF TGTGCCAGCAGTGAAGCCGGGACTAGCGAGGGCAATGAGCAGTTCTTC
. TRBJ2-1 TRBV6-5 TRBD2 CASSTGTSGPGAQFF TGTGCCAGCAGCACCGGGACTAGCGGGCCTGGGGCCCAGTTCTTC
once TRBJ2-3 TRBV2 TRBD2 CASRGTSGRAVAADTQYF TGTGCCAGCAGGGGGACTAGCGGGAGGGCCGTAGCGGCAGATACGCAGTATTTT
. TRBJ2-7 TRBV5-6 TRBD1 CASSSIKTGAPAVYEQYF TGTGCCAGCAGCTCAATTAAAACAGGGGCCCCGGCCGTATACGAGCAGTACTTC
medium-sized TRBJ1-1 TRBV6-5 TRBD1 CASSYRQGTEAFF TGTGCCAGCAGTTACCGACAGGGCACTGAAGCTTTCTTT
. TRBJ2-7 TRBV7-9 . CASSFLTGYEQYF TGTGCCAGCAGCTTCTTGACGGGATACGAGCAGTACTTC
. TRBJ2-5 TRBV5-1 TRBD2 CASSLEAGGTQETQYF TGCGCCAGCAGCTTGGAGGCGGGAGGCACCCAAGAGACCCAGTACTTC
once TRBJ1-5 TRBV14 . CASSGRQPQHF TGTGCCAGCAGCGGCAGGCAGCCCCAGCATTTT
. TRBJ2-1 TRBV4-2 TRBD2 CASSQVTSGYNEQFF TGTGCCAGCAGCCAAGTAACTAGCGGGTACAATGAGCAGTTCTTC
. TRBJ1-6 TRBV5-8 . CASSLTGDISPLHF TGTGCCAGCAGCTTAACAGGAGACATATCACCCCTCCACTTT
. TRBJ1-1 TRBV5-4 TRBD1 CASSLPGQANTEAFF TGTGCCAGCAGTTTACCGGGACAGGCAAACACTGAAGCTTTCTTT
. TRBJ1-2 TRBV28 . CASSLSSGVNTF TGTGCCAGCAGTTTATCTAGCGGGGTAAACACCTTC